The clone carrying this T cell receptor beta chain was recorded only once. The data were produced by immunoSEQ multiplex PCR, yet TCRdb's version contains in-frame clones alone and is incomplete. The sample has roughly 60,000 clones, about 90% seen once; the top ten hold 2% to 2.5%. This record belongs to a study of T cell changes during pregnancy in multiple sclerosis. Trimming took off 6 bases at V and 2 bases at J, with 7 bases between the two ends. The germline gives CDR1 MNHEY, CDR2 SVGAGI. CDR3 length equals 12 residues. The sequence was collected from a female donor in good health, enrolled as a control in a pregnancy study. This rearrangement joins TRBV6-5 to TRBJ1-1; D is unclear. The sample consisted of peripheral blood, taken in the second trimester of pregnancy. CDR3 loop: CASSPINTEAFF. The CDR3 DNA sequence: TGTGCCAGCAGCCCAATCAACACTGAAGCTTTCTTT.